This entry is about one TCR beta chain. Its cognate antigen is unknown. While the first cohort had about 610 subjects, the donors belonged to the separate validation cohort of over a hundred subjects. This specimen belongs to a study of cytomegalovirus exposure and HLA in healthy donors. Overall study results and limits: In the roughly 120 validation repertoires, a later analysis found that first-cohort TCR clusters tended to co-occur. The study recorded 164 TCR beta chains that were cytomegalovirus-associated.

V lost 2 bases and J 3 bases, leaving 10 bases between the germline ends. The V gene's germline CDR1 is MRHNA and CDR2 SNTAGT. This CDR3 has 15 amino acids. The protocol was immunoSEQ multiplex PCR, while the TCRdb copy is restricted to in-frame clones and leaves out a portion. The sample contains 70,000 to 75,000 clones, 90% to 95% of which appear only once. Sequenced material: PBMCs. The genes are TRBV6-4 and TRBJ2-2; a possible D gene is TRBD2 (6 bases). The receptor comes from a man aged 18 to 30 in good health and CMV-seropositive. CDR3: CASSDGGEDTGELFF. The DNA for the CDR3 is TGTGCCAGCAGTGACGGAGGGGAAGACACCGGGGAGCTGTTTTTT.